These 20 T cell receptor beta chains share one sample of origin, sequenced in a study of T cells in Graves' hyperthyroidism and ophthalmopathy. Template material for amplifying TCR beta CDR3 regions consisted of RNA transcripts. A set of HTBI primers served as the primers for a first-round RT-PCR of the TCR CDR3. One entry per CDR3 protein results from TCRdb running MiXCR on the multiplex PCR reads. The repertoire holds about 180,000 distinct CDR3 sequences, with about a sixth as singletons. The sequencing input was blood. These receptors all come from a woman between 50 and 59 years old with Graves' hyperthyroidism.

Regarding this clonotype: A much larger clonotype is one base distant, so this may be a read error. The chain joins TRBV12-3 or TRBV12-4 to TRBJ2-1; D gene ambiguous. There are 13 residues in the CDR3. The CDR3 spells CASSLSAYNGQFF. The CDR3 DNA sequence: TGTGCCAGCAGTTTAAGCGCGTACAATGGGCAGTTCTTC.

The chain couples TRBV6-2 or TRBV6-3 to TRBJ2-3; 14 bases are shared with TRBD2. CDR1 and CDR2 from the germline V gene are MNHEY and SVGEGT. The CDR3 extends over 19 amino acids. J was trimmed by 4 bases and V by 2 bases; bases with no gene match: 11. The CDR3 protein is CASSYLRTSGGPASDTQYF. CDR3 bases: TGTGCCAGCAGTTACCTTAGGACTAGCGGGGGGCCCGCCTCAGATACGCAGTATTTT.

This clonotype occurred many times. DNA for the CDR3: TGTGCCAGCAGCGTCGCGGGGCTCCACGAGCAGTACTTC. This sequence encodes CASSVAGLHEQYF. This chain links TRBV7-9 with TRBJ2-7, with D maybe TRBD2 (6 bases). This CDR3 contains 13 residues. Germline V gene data show CDR1 as SEHNR and CDR2 as FQNEAQ (reference sequence). Trimming stripped 5 bases from V and 5 bases from J, with 13 bases between. Drawing the rest from reference TRBV7-9 and TRBJ2-7, the complete variable domain is DTGVSQNPRHKITKRGQNVTFRCDPISEHNRLYWYRQTLGQGPEFLTYFQNEAQLEKSRLLSDRFSAERPKGSFSTLEIQRTEQGDSAMYLCASSVAGLHEQYFGPGTRLTVT.

The table lists this clonotype with many counts. J is TRBJ2-2 and V is TRBV5-8; 7 nucleotides agree with TRBD1. This CDR3 is 19 amino acids long. CDR1 and CDR2 from the germline V gene are SGHTS and YDEGEE. The V segment lost 4 bases and the J segment 4 bases; nucleotides outside the gene matches: 19. The CDR3 region is CASSTTGPIRGQGTGELFF. The CDR3 nucleotides are TGTGCCAGCAGCACGACGGGCCCCATTAGGGGGCAAGGCACCGGGGAGCTGTTTTTT.

This clonotype has more than one count but fewer than ten. The chain has TRBV5-4 and TRBJ1-3; D is possibly TRBD1 (5 bases). The CDR3 runs 17 residues. V lost 1 base to trimming and J lost 0 bases, with 14 bases between them. Germline V gene sequence: CDR1 SGHNT, CDR2 YYREEE (reference sequence). The CDR3 reads CASSLRGGGSSGNTIYF. CDR3 DNA: TGTGCCAGCAGCTTGCGGGGGGGGGGAAGCTCTGGAAACACCATATATTTT.

At least ten counts were recorded for this clonotype. J is TRBJ1-5 and V is TRBV2; D ambiguous. In germline, CDR1 is SNHLY, CDR2 FYNNEI. The CDR3 contains 12 residues. Trimming took off 8 bases at V and 5 bases at J, with 10 bases between the two ends. The CDR3 protein is CASQSNHQPQHF. The DNA of the CDR3 is TGTGCCAGCCAATCAAATCATCAGCCCCAGCATTTT.

There are a few counts of this clonotype. This may be a read error: a much more frequent sequence differs by one nucleotide. The J gene is TRBJ1-2, the V gene TRBV7-2; possibly TRBD1 for D (6 bases). The V end lost 6 bases, the J end lost 7 bases, and 18 bases lay between the germline ends. Germline-derived CDR1 and CDR2 are SGHTA and FQGNSA. The CDR3 covers 14 residues. The CDR3 DNA reads as TGTGCCAGCAGAAATGACATGGGGGGCGGTGGCTACACCTTC. It encodes CASRNDMGGGGYTF. The full variable domain, its missing parts supplied by reference TRBV7-2 and TRBJ1-2, is GAGVSQSPSNKVTEKGKDVELRCDPISGHTALYWYRQSLGQGLEFLIYFQGNSAPDKSGLPSDRFSAERTGGSVSTLTIQRTQQEDSAVYLCASRNDMGGGGYTFGSGTRLTVV.

This clonotype was counted ten times or more. This rearrangement joins TRBV2 to TRBJ2-3; TRBD2 matches at 13 bases. This CDR3 spans 13 amino acids. After removal of 10 bases from V and 8 bases from J, the junction contained 6 bases not matched to a gene. Germline CDR1 reads SNHLY; CDR2 reads FYNNEI. The CDR3 is CATQRTSGGTQYF. DNA of the CDR3: TGTGCCACCCAGAGGACTAGCGGGGGTACGCAGTATTTT.

This clonotype has ten or more counts. V usage is TRBV6-1 and J usage is TRBJ2-4; 7 positions agree with TRBD1. This CDR3 comprises 15 residues. Germline V lookup: CDR1 MNHNS, CDR2 SASEGT. V was pared by 2 bases and J by 8 bases, with 9 bases of the junction left unmatched. As DNA, the CDR3 is TGTGCCAGCAGTGAAAATTCACAGGGGAGTGACATTCAGTACTTC. Its protein product is CASSENSQGSDIQYF.

With regard to this clonotype: Being one base from a much bigger clone, this may be a read error. V usage is TRBV5-1 and J usage is TRBJ1-2; no definite D call. CDR1 is SGHRS, CDR2 YFSETQ, per germline. The CDR3 covers 14 residues. CDR3 protein: CVSSLAGSGRGYTF. The CDR3 DNA is TGCGTCAGCAGCTTGGCCGGCTCGGGGAGGGGCTACACCTTC.

The CDR3 here is CASRNPGVPQHF. CDR3 DNA: TGTGCCAGCAGAAACCCAGGGGTTCCCCAGCATTTT. The chain combines TRBV28 with TRBJ1-5, with D tentatively TRBD1 (6 bases). V lost 6 bases and J lost 10, with 13 bases in between. CDR1 is MDHEN, CDR2 SYDVKM, per germline. CDR3 length: 12 amino acids.

This clonotype showed up many times. The J gene is TRBJ1-1, the V gene TRBV5-1, with 10 nucleotides matching TRBD1. Per the germline V gene, CDR1 is SGHRS and CDR2 is YFSETQ. Germline trimming cut 4 bases from V and 3 bases from J; bases unmatched to any gene: 9. The CDR3 spans 16 residues. Here the CDR3 reads CASSVRTGGVDTEAFF. DNA for the CDR3: TGCGCCAGCAGCGTACGGACAGGGGGTGTCGACACTGAAGCTTTCTTT.

This clonotype occurred many times. The J gene is TRBJ2-7, the V gene TRBV15, with D perhaps matching TRBD1 (5 bases). The CDR3 is made up of 15 amino acids. The ends were cut back, 5 bases at V and 0 bases at J, with 14 bases in the middle. CDR1 is LNHNV, CDR2 YYDKDF, per germline (reference sequence). The CDR3 DNA is TGTGCCACCAGCGCCCGACAGTCCTTCTCCTACGAGCAGTACTTC. Its translation: CATSARQSFSYEQYF.

The table lists this clonotype with many counts. The chain is built from TRBV11-2 and TRBJ1-1; 7 nucleotides agree with TRBD1. The CDR3 has 17 amino acids. V was clipped by 5 bases and J by 0 bases; unmatched bases: 12. CDR1 SGHAT and CDR2 FQNNGV come from the germline V gene. Written as DNA, the CDR3 is TGTGCCAGCAGCACCTTACAGGGGCACAACCTGAACACTGAAGCTTTCTTT. It yields the protein CASSTLQGHNLNTEAFF. Filled out from reference TRBV11-2 and TRBJ1-1, the complete variable domain reads EAGVAQSPRYKIIEKRQSVAFWCNPISGHATLYWYQQILGQGPKLLIQFQNNGVVDDSQLPKDRFSAERLKGVDSTLKIQPAKLEDSAVYLCASSTLQGHNLNTEAFFGQGTRLTVV.

The chain couples TRBV2 to TRBJ2-5; D unresolved. This CDR3 region has 12 residues. Trimming removed 8 bases from V and 2 bases from J, with 9 bases in between. The germline V gene encodes CDR1 SNHLY and CDR2 FYNNEI. CDR3 region: CASVWGQETQYF. The CDR3 region has the DNA TGTGCCAGCGTTTGGGGACAAGAGACCCAGTACTTC.

The table lists this clonotype with many counts. V is TRBV7-2 and J is TRBJ1-1; D call uncertain. Germline CDR1 reads SGHTA; CDR2 reads FQGNSA. Trimming cost V 6 bases and J 9 bases, with 17 bases left between them. CDR3 length equals 13 residues. The CDR3 DNA sequence: TGTGCCAGCAGGTATACCGGGAGTTTTAAAGCTTTCTTT. This encodes CASRYTGSFKAFF.

This clonotype has ten or more counts. The chain combines TRBV10-1 with TRBJ2-3, with D possibly matching TRBD1 (5 bases). From germline, CDR1 is WNHNN and CDR2 SYGVQD (reference sequence). V was clipped by 0 bases and J by 1 base, with 8 bases between them. The length of the CDR3 is 15 residues. The CDR3 DNA follows: TGCGCCAGCAGTGAGTCAGGGGTCCGCACAGATACGCAGTATTTT. Translated: CASSESGVRTDTQYF.

This clonotype was seen at least ten times. The V and J genes are TRBV7-9 and TRBJ1-2; 11 positions agree with TRBD1. V was pared by 4 bases and J by 8 bases, with 9 bases of the junction left unmatched. CDR3 size: 15 residues. In germline, CDR1 is SEHNR, CDR2 FQNEAQ (reference sequence). As DNA, the CDR3 is TGTGCCAGCAGCTCACCAGGACAGGGGGCTGGGGGCTACACCTTC. This gives the protein CASSSPGQGAGGYTF.

In this sample, this clonotype turned up many times. V is TRBV6-2 or TRBV6-3 and J is TRBJ2-1; TRBD2 agrees at 13 bases. Germline V gene data show CDR1 as MNHEY and CDR2 as SVGEGT. The CDR3 loop spans 17 amino acids. V gave up 1 base and J gave up 5 bases; unmatched junction bases: 5. Written as DNA, the CDR3 is TGTGCCAGCAGTTACTTCCTACTAGCGGGGGGGGACAATGAGCAGTTCTTC. This translates into CASSYFLLAGGDNEQFF.

The chain is built from TRBV2 and TRBJ2-5, with D perhaps TRBD1 (6 bases). Germline assignment: CDR1 SNHLY and CDR2 FYNNEI. The ends were cut back, 2 bases at V and 5 bases at J, with 6 bases in the middle. The CDR3 length is 12 residues. Here the CDR3 reads CASSEQGETQYF. The CDR3 DNA reads TGTGCCAGCAGTGAACAGGGGGAGACCCAGTACTTC.